The clone carrying this T cell receptor beta chain has a handful of counts. The antigen is unknown. These data originate in a study of T cells after yellow fever vaccination. Looking at the study overall: When fractions had low cell numbers, they were prepared with SMART-Seq v4 Ultra Low Input.

Broader study findings: Contaminants from the bulk population, in the form of abundant clonotypes, could be found in FACS-sorted repertoires. Clones that expanded after primary vaccination mostly reappeared after the booster (less than 98% CD4, 70% to 90% CD8).

From germline, CDR1 is SGHTA and CDR2 FQGNSA. V was pared by 2 bases and J by 1 base, with 9 bases between. The length of the CDR3 is 14 residues. Generation of TCR cDNA used 5'RACE template switching (which added a universal primer site and UMIs). From the 5' RACE reads, TCRdb called clonotypes with MiXCR, one entry per CDR3 protein. This table holds around 46,000 distinct CDR3 sequences, 7.4% found once. Sequenced here: CD8+ T cells sorted from PBMCs, sampled approximately 15 days after the first yellow fever vaccination. The chain joins TRBV7-2 to TRBJ2-7; D is uncertain. The sequence derives from a man in his late teens or twenties who received the YFV17D yellow fever vaccine. In nucleotides, the CDR3 is TGTGCCAGCAGCTTATTCCCAGGATCCTACGAGCAGTACTTC. Protein product: CASSLFPGSYEQYF.